This is a list of T cell receptor delta chains from one sample in a study of gamma-delta chains in newborns, infants, children. TCRdb reapplied CATT to the reads. The table includes approximately 11,000 delta-chain clones, about 3.5% detected once. Sequenced input: blood. These receptors all come from a child who was a newborn, infant or young child, either healthy, febrile or measles-vaccinated (not recorded which). The CDR3 runs from the conserved cysteine through the conserved F or W. A D gene is named only where the DNA matches it firmly. For some rows the clone size is stated as once, few or many, or as a class when expanded; others skip it.

TRDV1	.	TRDJ1	few	CALGELGPGTDKLIF	TGTGCTCTTGGGGAACTAGGTCCCGGGACCGATAAACTCATCTTT
TRDV1	.	TRDJ2	.	CALGELVLLWDPRTAQLFF	TGTGCTCTTGGGGAACTCGTCCTACTGTGGGATCCTAGGACAGCACAACTCTTCTTT
TRDV1	TRDD2	TRDJ1	.	CALGELRVPTMGEGRRPDKLIF	TGTGCTCTTGGGGAACTCCGCGTTCCTACGATGGGCGAGGGTCGTAGACCCGATAAACTCATCTTT
TRDV1	TRDD3	TRDJ1	.	CALGNFRRGYEDKLIF	TGTGCTCTTGGGAACTTCCGACGGGGATACGAGGATAAACTCATCTTT
TRAV29/DV5	.	TRDJ1	few	CAAGRHSPPVSTYTDKLIF	TGTGCAGCAGGTAGGCATTCCCCCCCTGTGTCGACATACACCGATAAACTCATCTTT
TRDV1	.	TRDJ1	few	CALGEFIRGITYTDKLIF	TGTGCTCTTGGGGAATTTATCCGAGGGATAACGTACACCGATAAACTCATCTTT
TRDV2	.	TRDJ1	medium-sized	CACDPLSRGMYTDKLIF	TGTGCCTGTGACCCGCTCAGCCGGGGAATGTACACCGATAAACTCATCTTT
TRDV1	TRDD3	TRDJ1	medium-sized	CALGELAWRRGIDKLIF	TGTGCTCTTGGGGAACTAGCCTGGAGAAGGGGGATAGATAAACTCATCTTT
TRDV1	.	TRDJ1	few	CALGELPGLPFGGLSSLRDKLIF	TGTGCTCTTGGGGAACTACCCGGCCTTCCTTTTGGGGGATTGTCGTCGCTCAGGGATAAACTCATCTTT
TRDV1	TRDD3	TRDJ1	.	CALGELPLRAYWGTWFSTDKLIF	TGTGCTCTTGGGGAACTCCCCCTCCGGGCCTATTGGGGGACTTGGTTTTCCACCGATAAACTCATCTTT
TRDV2	.	TRDJ1	medium-sized	CACDTMVGYTDKLIF	TGTGCCTGTGACACCATGGTGGGTTACACCGATAAACTCATCTTT
TRDV2	TRDD3	TRDJ3	medium-sized	CACDTGGYDSWDTRQMFF	TGTGCCTGTGACACTGGGGGATACGACTCCTGGGACACCCGACAGATGTTTTTC
TRDV2	TRDD3	TRDJ1	few	CACDTVGGYRDKLIF	TGTGCCTGTGACACTGTGGGGGGATACCGGGATAAACTCATCTTT
TRDV1	.	TRDJ1	few	CALGFRFPHDTYTDKLIF	TGTGCTCTTGGGTTCCGGTTTCCCCACGACACCTACACCGATAAACTCATCTTT